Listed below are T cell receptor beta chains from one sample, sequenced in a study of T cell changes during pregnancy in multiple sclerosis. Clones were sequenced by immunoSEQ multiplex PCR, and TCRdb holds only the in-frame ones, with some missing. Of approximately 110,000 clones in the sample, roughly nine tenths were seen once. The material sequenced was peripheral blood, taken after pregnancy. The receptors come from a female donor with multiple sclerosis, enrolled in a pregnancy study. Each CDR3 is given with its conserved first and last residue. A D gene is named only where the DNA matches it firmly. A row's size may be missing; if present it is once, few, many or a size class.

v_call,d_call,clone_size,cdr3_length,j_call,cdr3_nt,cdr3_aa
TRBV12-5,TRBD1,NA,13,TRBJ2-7,TGTGCTAGTGGTTCGGGACAGCGATACGAGCAGTACTTC,CASGSGQRYEQYF
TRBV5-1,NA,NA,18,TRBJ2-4,TGCGCCAGCAGCTTCGGTCGGTTCCGGGGTTTGACCAAAAACATTCAGTACTTC,CASSFGRFRGLTKNIQYF
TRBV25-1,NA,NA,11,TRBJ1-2,TGTGCCAGCGAGGACACCTATGGCTACACCTTC,CASEDTYGYTF
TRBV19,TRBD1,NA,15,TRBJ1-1,TGTGCCAGTAGTACCACCGGGACAGGGGTTACTGAAGCTTTCTTT,CASSTTGTGVTEAFF
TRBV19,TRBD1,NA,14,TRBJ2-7,TGTGCCAGTAGTATCCGGGACAGGGGGCCCGAGCAGTACTTC,CASSIRDRGPEQYF
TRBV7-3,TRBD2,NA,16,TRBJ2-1,TGTGCCAGCAGCCTCAACGGCGGGGGGCACTACAATGAGCAGTTCTTC,CASSLNGGGHYNEQFF
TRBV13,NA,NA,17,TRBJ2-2,TGTGCCAGCAGCTTAGCCTCAGTGTCGGGGAACACCGGGGAGCTGTTTTTT,CASSLASVSGNTGELFF
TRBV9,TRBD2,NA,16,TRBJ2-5,TGTGCCAGCAGCCCCTTCCTGGCGGGGGGGCAAGAGACCCAGTACTTC,CASSPFLAGGQETQYF
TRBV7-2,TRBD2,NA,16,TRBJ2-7,TGTGCCAGCAGCACCCGAGGGGAGGGAGTCTCCTACGAGCAGTACTTC,CASSTRGEGVSYEQYF
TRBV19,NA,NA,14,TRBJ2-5,TGTGCCAGTAGTATAGTCCTGTACCAAGAGACCCAGTACTTC,CASSIVLYQETQYF
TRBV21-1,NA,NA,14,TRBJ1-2,TGTGCCAGCAGCAAAGGTGGGACACCCTATGGCTACACCTTC,CASSKGGTPYGYTF
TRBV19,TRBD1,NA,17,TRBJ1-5,TGTGCCAGTAGTATGGGGGACAGGGGAACGCGCAATCAGCCCCAGCATTTT,CASSMGDRGTRNQPQHF
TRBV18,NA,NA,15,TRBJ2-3,TGTGCCAGCTCACCGGCGCAGGCCGACACAGATACGCAGTATTTT,CASSPAQADTDTQYF
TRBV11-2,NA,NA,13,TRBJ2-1,TGTGCCAGCAGATTAGGGCTCGACAATGAGCAGTTCTTC,CASRLGLDNEQFF
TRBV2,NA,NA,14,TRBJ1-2,TGTGCCACCGCTGCCCCGGGAATCGTGGAGGGCTACACCTTC,CATAAPGIVEGYTF
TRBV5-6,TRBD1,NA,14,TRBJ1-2,TGTGCCAGCAGCCGGACAGGGGTTAACTATGGCTACACCTTC,CASSRTGVNYGYTF
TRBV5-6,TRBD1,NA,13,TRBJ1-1,TGTGCCAGCAGCTTTTCAGGGGGCACTGAAGCTTTCTTT,CASSFSGGTEAFF
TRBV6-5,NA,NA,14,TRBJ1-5,TGTGCCAGCAGCAATCAGGGCGGGACTCAGCCCCAGCATTTT,CASSNQGGTQPQHF
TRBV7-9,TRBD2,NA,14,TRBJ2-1,TGTGCCAGCAGCTTTAGCGGGGCCGTCAATGAGCAGTTCTTC,CASSFSGAVNEQFF
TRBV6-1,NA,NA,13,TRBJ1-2,TGTGCCAGCAGGACTACAGGGAACTATGGCTACACCTTC,CASRTTGNYGYTF
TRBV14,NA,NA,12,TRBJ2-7,TGTGCCAGCAGCCAAGTCTGGGCGGAGCAGTACTTC,CASSQVWAEQYF
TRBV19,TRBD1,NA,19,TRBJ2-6,TGTGCCAGTAGTCCCACCGGGACAGTATCAACTCTGGGCGCCAACGTCCTGACTTTC,CASSPTGTVSTLGANVLTF
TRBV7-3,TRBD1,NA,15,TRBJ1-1,TGTGCCAGCAGCTTAACGACAGGGGGGAACACTGAAGCTTTCTTT,CASSLTTGGNTEAFF
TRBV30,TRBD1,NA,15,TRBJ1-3,TGTGCCTGGAGAAACAGGGGGTTCTCTGGAAACACCATATATTTT,CAWRNRGFSGNTIYF
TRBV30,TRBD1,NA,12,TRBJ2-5,TGTGCCTGGGGACAGGGACAAGAGACCCAGTACTTC,CAWGQGQETQYF
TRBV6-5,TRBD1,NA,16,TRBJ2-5,TGTGCCAGCAGTTACTCGACAGGGGAATTTTTGGAGACCCAGTACTTC,CASSYSTGEFLETQYF
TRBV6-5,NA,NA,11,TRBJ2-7,TGTGCCAGCACGGACAGATACGAGCAGTACTTC,CASTDRYEQYF
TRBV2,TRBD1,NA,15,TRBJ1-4,TGTGCCAGCAGTTCCACAGGGGGCGCTTACGAAAAACTGTTTTTT,CASSSTGGAYEKLFF
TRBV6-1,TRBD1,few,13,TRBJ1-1,TGTGCAGACGGACAGGGGATGAACACTGAAGCTTTCTTT,CADGQGMNTEAFF
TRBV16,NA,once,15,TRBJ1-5,TGTGCCAGCAGCCAATCGGGCATGGTTTGGCAGCCCCAGCATTTT,CASSQSGMVWQPQHF
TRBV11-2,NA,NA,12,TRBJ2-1,TGTGCCAGCAGCAAAACTCGAAATGAGCAGTTCTTC,CASSKTRNEQFF
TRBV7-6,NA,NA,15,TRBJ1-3,TGTGCCAGCAGCTTAACAGGGAACTCTGGAAACACCATATATTTT,CASSLTGNSGNTIYF